A single sample is the source of the 10 T cell receptor beta chains below, sequenced in a study of T cell repertoires in cytomegalovirus infection. TCRdb reanalysed the reads using MiXCR and keeps one entry per CDR3 protein. The sample contains 100,000 to 150,000 distinct CDR3 sequences, 20% to 30% of which appear only once. Antigens of these TCRs are unknown. The material sequenced was PBMCs, sequenced either directly or after in vitro stimulation (not recorded which). These receptors came from a human donor in good health (CMV status not recorded). Some clones in this sample may be carry-over from other donors' samples.

The chain joins TRBV24-1 to TRBJ2-5; 10 bases agree with TRBD2. Germline V gene data show CDR1 as KGHDR and CDR2 as SFDVKD. This CDR3 region has 18 residues. The V segment lost 1 base and the J segment 2 bases; nucleotides outside the gene matches: 9. The CDR3 spells CATSDFGPGLALQETQYF. The DNA of the CDR3 is TGTGCCACCAGTGATTTCGGGCCGGGACTAGCGCTTCAAGAGACCCAGTACTTC.

This clonotype was counted a few times. CDR3 nucleotide sequence: TGTGCCAGCAGGATGACAGCCGGTAATGAAAAACTGTTTTTT. The encoded protein is CASRMTAGNEKLFF. V is TRBV6-1 and J is TRBJ1-4, with D perhaps TRBD1 (5 bases). This CDR3 region has 14 residues. Germline V gene data show CDR1 as MNHNS and CDR2 as SASEGT. Trimming cost V 6 bases and J 4 bases, with 12 bases left between them.

This clonotype appeared a few times. The chain links TRBV6-5 to TRBJ2-3; possibly TRBD2 for D (7 bases). Germline V gene sequence: CDR1 MNHEY, CDR2 SVGAGI. This CDR3 comprises 16 residues. The germline V and J ends were trimmed by 5 bases and 2 bases, with 17 bases remaining between them. The CDR3 reads CASSPGGGAHTDTQYF. The CDR3 coding sequence is TGTGCCAGCAGTCCCGGAGGGGGGGCCCACACAGATACGCAGTATTTT.

This chain connects TRBV11-2 to TRBJ2-7; weak D call: TRBD1 (5 bases). CDR3 size: 13 residues. CDR1 SGHAT and CDR2 FQNNGV come from the germline V gene. V lost 5 bases and J 6 bases, leaving 14 bases between the germline ends. CDR3 sequence (DNA): TGTGCCAGCAGCCAAATACAGGTCTCCGAGCAGTACTTC. Translation gives CASSQIQVSEQYF.

This clonotype occurred many times. V usage is TRBV7-2 and J usage is TRBJ1-2; TRBD1 matches at 7 bases. The CDR3 totals 15 residues. Losses at the gene ends were 3 bases for V and 5 bases for J; bases not matched to a gene: 9. Per the germline V gene, CDR1 is SGHTA and CDR2 is FQGNSA. The CDR3 spells CASSFRRTGGYGYTF. For the CDR3, the DNA is TGTGCCAGCAGCTTCCGGAGGACAGGAGGGTATGGCTACACCTTC. The whole variable domain, filled in from reference TRBV7-2 and TRBJ1-2, reads GAGVSQSPSNKVTEKGKDVELRCDPISGHTALYWYRQSLGQGLEFLIYFQGNSAPDKSGLPSDRFSAERTGGSVSTLTIQRTQQEDSAVYLCASSFRRTGGYGYTFGSGTRLTVV.

As for this clonotype: The junction and the germline gene differ at one end; a read error may be behind it. The J gene is TRBJ2-3, the V gene TRBV5-3; 11 bases match TRBD2. TRBV5-3 has ORF status, its function being uncertain. This CDR3 comprises 18 residues. CDR3 in amino acids: CASSLELAGGRGTDTQYF. DNA of the CDR3: TGTGCCAGCAGCTTGGAGCTAGCGGGAGGCCGAGGCACAGATACGCAGTATTTT.

The chain couples TRBV29-1 to TRBJ2-2; 7 nucleotides line up with TRBD2. From germline, CDR1 is SQVTM and CDR2 ANQGSEA. The V segment lost 4 bases and the J segment 2 bases; nucleotides outside the gene matches: 4. The CDR3 length is 14 residues. CDR3 region: CSVASGVNTGELFF. The CDR3 region has the DNA TGCAGCGTTGCCAGCGGGGTTAACACCGGGGAGCTGTTTTTT.

This clonotype was observed a handful of times. The V gene is TRBV7-9, the J gene TRBJ2-3; D is ambiguous. Germline V lookup: CDR1 SEHNR, CDR2 FQNEAQ (reference sequence). This CDR3 contains 15 residues. The V gene lost 5 bases and the J gene lost 4 bases, with 16 bases spanning the gap. CDR3 region: CASSPMGGIPDTQYF. The CDR3 region has the DNA TGTGCCAGCAGCCCAATGGGCGGCATACCAGATACGCAGTATTTT. The complete variable domain, with remaining parts taken from reference TRBV7-9 and TRBJ2-3, reads DTGVSQNPRHKITKRGQNVTFRCDPISEHNRLYWYRQTLGQGPEFLTYFQNEAQLEKSRLLSDRFSAERPKGSFSTLEIQRTEQGDSAMYLCASSPMGGIPDTQYFGPGTRLTVL.

In this sample, this clonotype turned up a few times. This chain connects TRBV20-1 to TRBJ1-1; 7 bases fit TRBD1. Germline V CDR1 and CDR2: DFQATT, SNEGSKA (reference sequence). CDR3 length equals 14 residues. V trimming: 0 bases; J trimming: 3 bases; junction bases outside the gene matches: 4. The CDR3: CSARDLRGDTEAFF. In DNA form, the CDR3 reads TGCAGTGCTAGAGATCTCAGGGGGGACACTGAAGCTTTCTTT.

This clonotype was seen a handful of times. Here the CDR3 reads CASSLAIGAYEQYF. CDR3 DNA: TGTGCCAGCAGCTTAGCTATCGGGGCCTACGAGCAGTACTTC. The chain joins TRBV7-2 to TRBJ2-7; tentative D call: TRBD2 (5 bases). Germline-derived CDR1 and CDR2 are SGHTA and FQGNSA. The V end lost 0 bases, the J end lost 2 bases, and 8 bases lay between the germline ends. This CDR3 region has 14 residues.